This T cell receptor beta chain comes out of a study of T cell responses to AZD1222 COVID-19 vaccine. Study-level points and caveats: Seropositive AZD1222 recipients at baseline numbered only five or six. Mostly white British, mostly female donors; authors suggested clonal diversity may be underestimated. The breadth and depth of Spike-specific TCRs increased once two AZD1222 doses had been given.

Of note for this clone: Antigen specificity is unknown.

V lost 1 base and J 1 base, leaving 7 bases between the germline ends. CDR1 is SEHNR and CDR2 is FQNEAQ in the germline V gene (reference sequence). This CDR3 contains 14 residues. Libraries were prepared by immunoSEQ multiplex PCR; TCRdb keeps only in-frame clonotypes and omits some of them. The sample records around 170,000 clones, roughly 91% being singletons. V gene TRBV7-9 combines with J gene TRBJ1-1, with D hard to call. The source is an adult in good health. The sequenced sample was peripheral blood, obtained on day 0 of AZD1222 vaccination. The CDR3 loop reads CASSLGAGNTEAFF. The CDR3 DNA is TGTGCCAGCAGCTTAGGAGCAGGGAACACTGAAGCTTTCTTT.